Given below is one T cell receptor beta chain in context. Its antigen remains unknown. The conserved phenylalanine or tryptophan normally closing the CDR3 is absent here, so this likely arose from a read error. These data are taken from a study of shared clonotypes between healthy human individuals. Study findings and constraints: Shared clonotypes: about 5.3% naive CD4, around 3.5% naive CD8, about 2.5% memory CD4, 0.35% to 0.5% memory CD8.

The repertoire was sequenced with immunoSEQ multiplex PCR; TCRdb's copy has only in-frame clones and lacks some. Among about 2.4 million clones listed, around nine tenths were seen once. Trimming cost V 4 bases and J 2 bases, with 14 bases left between them. Germline CDR1 SNHLY, CDR2 FYNNEI. The CDR3 covers 15 residues. The study drew all its donors from Caucasian adults living in Nashville, Tennessee. The CD4+ fraction was divided into a CD45RA+ naive subset and a CD45RA-negative memory subset. The sequence was collected from a young man in good health. The chain couples TRBV2 to TRBJ1-2, with D possibly being TRBD1 (6 bases). Sequencing was done on a sample of naive CD4+ T cells sorted from blood. Subset here: CD45RA+ positively selected. The CDR3 protein is CASSGGTSGNYGYTL. In DNA, the CDR3 is TGTGCCAGCAGTGGTGGGACAAGCGGCAACTATGGCTACACCCTC.